Shown below are 9 T cell receptor beta chains from a single sample sequenced in a study of OX40 agonist ivuxolimab in advanced cancers. Generated by immunoSEQ multiplex PCR, the TCRdb table keeps only in-frame clones and is missing some. The sample consists of about 61,000 clones, 70% to 90% of them appearing once. This sample comprised CD4+ or CD8+ T cells sorted from blood, obtained in a trial of the OX40 agonist ivuxolimab. These receptors all come from an adult with an advanced solid tumor such as melanoma, head and neck, liver or kidney cancer.

Here the CDR3 reads CASGQGGQNIQYF. CDR3 nucleotides: TGTGCCAGCGGACAGGGGGGTCAAAACATTCAGTACTTC. The V gene is TRBV19, the J gene TRBJ2-4; 10 bases align to TRBD1. Losses at the gene ends were 9 bases for V and 5 bases for J; bases not matched to a gene: 4. Germline V CDR1 and CDR2: LNHDA, SQIVND (reference sequence). CDR3 size: 13 residues.

V and J are TRBV7-2 and TRBJ2-3, with D uncertain. Trimming took off 0 bases at V and 0 bases at J, with 13 bases between the two ends. The CDR3 extends over 17 amino acids. Per germline, CDR1 SGHTA and CDR2 FQGNSA. The CDR3 region is CASSLAPTPSSTDTQYF. The CDR3 nucleotides read TGTGCCAGCAGCTTAGCGCCTACCCCGTCTAGCACAGATACGCAGTATTTT.

This chain joins TRBV7-8 and TRBJ1-5; perhaps TRBD1 as D (6 bases). With 5 bases removed from V and 7 bases from J, the gap between germline ends came to 18 bases. The CDR3 is 15 amino acids. CDR1 and CDR2 (germline): SGHVS, FQNEAQ. CDR3 region: CASSQGQGGRQPQHF. CDR3 DNA: TGTGCCAGCAGCCAGGGGCAGGGCGGGAGGCAGCCCCAGCATTTT.

This rearrangement joins TRBV10-3 to TRBJ2-3; 9 nucleotides align to TRBD2. J was trimmed by 5 bases and V by 4 bases; bases with no gene match: 10. The CDR3 runs 16 residues. CDR1 ENHRY and CDR2 SYGVKD come from the germline V gene. This chain's CDR3 is CAISAGTSPVGDTQYF. As DNA, the CDR3 is TGTGCCATCAGTGCCGGGACTAGCCCCGTTGGAGATACGCAGTATTTT.

This chain connects TRBV5-4 to TRBJ1-2; D not resolved. The germline V and J ends were trimmed by 1 base and 2 bases, with 12 bases remaining between them. The CDR3 totals 15 residues. Germline lookup yields CDR1 SGHNT and CDR2 YYREEE (reference sequence). CDR3 bases: TGTGCCAGCAGCTTGCTTAGGGCTGACAACTATGGCTACACCTTC. It yields the protein CASSLLRADNYGYTF. The variable domain in full, completed from reference TRBV5-4 and TRBJ1-2, reads ETGVTQSPTHLIKTRGQQVTLRCSSQSGHNTVSWYQQALGQGPQFIFQYYREEENGRGNFPPRFSGLQFPNYSSELNVNALELDDSALYLCASSLLRADNYGYTFGSGTRLTVV.

This clone was seen a handful of times. V gene TRBV6-5 combines with J gene TRBJ2-2, with 13 bases aligning to TRBD2. CDR3 length equals 16 residues. Germline V lookup: CDR1 MNHEY, CDR2 SVGAGI. Losses at the gene ends were 4 bases for V and 1 base for J; bases not matched to a gene: 0. Here the CDR3 DNA reads TGTGCCAGCAGTTGGACTAGCGGGGGGAACACCGGGGAGCTGTTTTTT. It yields the protein CASSWTSGGNTGELFF.

The chain joins TRBV28 to TRBJ2-1; no definite D call. Looked up from germline, CDR1 is MDHEN and CDR2 is SYDVKM. Deletions cut 1 base from V and 10 bases from J, with 8 bases between. The CDR3 contains 12 residues. This CDR3 reads CASSLYRGEQFF. Here the CDR3 DNA reads TGTGCCAGCAGTTTATATCGCGGAGAGCAGTTCTTC.

The gene calls are TRBV9 and TRBJ2-5; TRBD1 matches 8 bases. Trimming at V came to 0 bases and at J to 5 bases, leaving 6 bases not matched to a gene. CDR1 is SGDLS, CDR2 YYNGEE, per germline. The CDR3 runs 15 residues. DNA for the CDR3: TGTGCCAGCAGCGTAGACAGGGGGGAACGGGAGACCCAGTACTTC. Encoded protein: CASSVDRGERETQYF.

The rearrangement joins TRBV19 to TRBJ1-1; D remains unclear. V was clipped by 0 bases and J by 6 bases, with 8 bases between them. The CDR3 is made up of 13 amino acids. CDR1 is LNHDA and CDR2 is SQIVND in the germline V gene (reference sequence). CDR3 nucleotide sequence: TGTGCCAGTAGTATAGAGGCAGCGTCTGAAGCTTTCTTT. Its protein product is CASSIEAASEAFF.